This is a list of T cell receptor beta chains from one sample in a study of T cells in Graves' hyperthyroidism and ophthalmopathy. MiXCR was run by TCRdb on the multiplex PCR reads, yielding one entry per CDR3 protein. The sample has tens of thousands of distinct CDR3 sequences, around 48% seen once. Sequenced: blood. These receptors were taken from a woman between 50 and 59 years old with Graves' hyperthyroidism that later progressed to Graves' ophthalmopathy. Each CDR3 is given with its conserved first and last residue. A D gene is named only where the DNA matches it firmly. The size field is filled for only some rows; it gives once, few, many or a size class.

TRBV20-1	TRBJ2-5	once	-	TGCAGTGCTAGGGGAGCGGAGGGGCAAGAGACCCAGTACTTC	CSARGAEGQETQYF
TRBV2	TRBJ2-7	medium-sized	-	TGTGCCAGCAGACTGTCCCCTCTCCTCGAGCAGTACTTC	CASRLSPLLEQYF
TRBV7-9	TRBJ1-2	medium-sized	-	TGTGCCAGCAGCTTAGGTGGGACCGCTTATGGCTACACCTTC	CASSLGGTAYGYTF
TRBV5-4	TRBJ2-5	many	TRBD1	TGTGCCAGCAGCCCCCGGACAGGGGGTTTAGAGACCCAGTACTTC	CASSPRTGGLETQYF
TRBV4-2	TRBJ2-7	many	-	TGTGCCAGCAGCCAAGATCCTGGCGGGACACTCTACGAGCAGTACTTC	CASSQDPGGTLYEQYF
TRBV9	TRBJ2-1	many	-	TGTGCCAGCAGCGCCGAGGACTGGCGGACCAATGAGCAGTTCTTC	CASSAEDWRTNEQFF
TRBV10-1	TRBJ2-3	-	TRBD2	TGCGCCAGCAGTGAGTTCGGACTAGCGGGAGTGGGCACAGATACGCAGTATTTT	CASSEFGLAGVGTDTQYF
TRBV18	TRBJ2-5	-	TRBD1	TGTGCCAGCTCACCCGGACAGGGCGAGGCCCAGTACTTC	CASSPGQGEAQYF
TRBV20-1	TRBJ2-5	many	-	TGCAGTGCCAGCCCTACAGGGTTCGAGCAAGAGACCCAGTACTTC	CSASPTGFEQETQYF
TRBV2	TRBJ2-1	once	TRBD2	TGTGCCAGCAGTCCTACAGCGGGAGGGCTCCCCTTC	CASSPTAGGLPF
TRBV3-1	TRBJ1-5	many	-	TGTGCCAGCAGCTTCCGGGGTCAGCCCCAGCATTTT	CASSFRGQPQHF
TRBV7-2	TRBJ1-6	-	TRBD1	TGTGCCAGCAGCTTAGCCGGGACAGCATCCTATAATTCACCCCTCCACTTT	CASSLAGTASYNSPLHF
TRBV6-5	TRBJ2-7	-	-	TGTGCCAGCAGTGTCTGGTACAACGAGCAGTACTTC	CASSVWYNEQYF
TRBV9	TRBJ1-3	many	TRBD1	TGTGCCAGCAGCGTAGCTACGGTGAGGGGGCCGGGGCTATCGGGAAACACCATATATTTT	CASSVATVRGPGLSGNTIYF
TRBV19	TRBJ2-1	many	TRBD1	TGTGCCAGTAGTAACCCTAGAGGGACAGGGTCCAATGAGCAGTTCTTC	CASSNPRGTGSNEQFF
TRBV3-1	TRBJ2-7	many	TRBD2	TGTGCCAGCAGCCCCAGCGGGAGAAGCTCCTACGAGCAGTACTTC	CASSPSGRSSYEQYF
TRBV3-1	TRBJ1-1	many	TRBD1	TGTGCCAGCAGCCTGGGACAGGACTACACTGAAGCTTTCTTT	CASSLGQDYTEAFF
TRBV20-1	TRBJ2-3	-	-	TGCAGTGCTAGTGGGAGGATCACAGATACGCAGTATTTT	CSASGRITDTQYF
TRBV4-1	TRBJ2-4	-	-	TGCGCCAGCAGCCCCGAGGGACAAAACATTCAGTACTTC	CASSPEGQNIQYF
TRBV5-1	TRBJ1-2	-	-	TGCGCCAGCAGGACTAGCGGATCCTATGGCTACACCTTC	CASRTSGSYGYTF
TRBV19	TRBJ2-7	many	TRBD1	TGTGCCAGTAGTATAGATCTCTGGGACAGAGACGAGCAGTACTTC	CASSIDLWDRDEQYF
TRBV15	TRBJ2-7	-	-	TGTGCCACCAGCAGAGATAGACAGGAGCAGTACTTC	CATSRDRQEQYF
TRBV7-6	TRBJ1-3	many	-	TGTGCCAGCAGCTTACTCCGGGACATAAGAGGCTCTGGAAACACCATATATTTT	CASSLLRDIRGSGNTIYF
TRBV2	TRBJ2-1	medium-sized	TRBD1	TGTGCCAGCAGACCGGGACAGGGCTTCAATGAGCAGTTCTTC	CASRPGQGFNEQFF
TRBV2	TRBJ2-7	-	-	TGTGCCAGCAGTGATGGTTACAGAACCTACGAGCAGTACTTC	CASSDGYRTYEQYF
TRBV7-3	TRBJ2-1	-	TRBD1	TGTGCCAGCAGCTCCTGGGACAGGGGAAACAATGAGCAGTTCTTC	CASSSWDRGNNEQFF
TRBV7-9	TRBJ1-2	many	-	TGTGCCAGCAGTCGTTTTGGGGGCTATGGCTACACCTTC	CASSRFGGYGYTF
TRBV6-6	TRBJ1-3	many	-	TGTGCCACCAGCCAGGGCCCCAGAGGAAACACCATATATTTT	CATSQGPRGNTIYF